This is a list of T cell receptor beta chains from one sample in a study of cytomegalovirus exposure and HLA in healthy donors. The data were produced by immunoSEQ multiplex PCR, yet TCRdb's version contains in-frame clones alone and is incomplete. Of approximately 150,000 clones listed, over 75% are singletons. Sequences were obtained from PBMCs. These receptors all stem from a male donor in good health and CMV-seronegative. CDR3s include the opening cysteine and the closing phenylalanine or tryptophan. Each record gives: J gene, clone size, D gene, V gene, CDR3 DNA, CDR3 protein. The D gene is left open where the match is weak. The listing skips clone size in some rows; elsewhere it reads once, few, many or a size class.

TRBJ1-1 | . | TRBD1 | TRBV7-2 | TGTGCCAGCAGCTCCACGACAGGGTGGGGAAAAACTGAAGCTTTCTTT | CASSSTTGWGKTEAFF
TRBJ1-4 | once | . | TRBV5-6 | TGTGCCAGCAGCTGGGGGGTAACTAATGAAAAACTGTTTTTT | CASSWGVTNEKLFF
TRBJ2-2 | . | TRBD1 | TRBV10-3 | TGTGCCATAGACAGGGGGCTAAAGACCGGGGAGCTGTTTTTT | CAIDRGLKTGELFF
TRBJ2-3 | . | TRBD2 | TRBV7-9 | TGTGCCAGCAGCTCACCGCGGGGGTCAGATACGCAGTATTTT | CASSSPRGSDTQYF
TRBJ2-7 | . | . | TRBV27 | TGTGCCAGCAGTCTAGAAGGATACTCCTACGAGCAGTACTTC | CASSLEGYSYEQYF
TRBJ2-2 | once | TRBD1 | TRBV6-5 | TGTGCCAGCAGTTACTTGGGGACAGGGGACACCGGGGAGCTGTTTTTT | CASSYLGTGDTGELFF
TRBJ2-5 | once | TRBD1 | TRBV5-1 | TGCGCCAGCAGCTTGGTGGGACAGGGGCGAGAGACCCAGTACTTC | CASSLVGQGRETQYF
TRBJ2-1 | . | TRBD1 | TRBV19 | TGTGCCAGTAGTCCTCGATCGACAGGGGGCGCGGATGAGCAGTTCTTC | CASSPRSTGGADEQFF
TRBJ2-7 | . | . | TRBV6-5 | TGTGCCAGCAGTTACCGAGGGGCAGGGGATCGCGAGCAGTACTTC | CASSYRGAGDREQYF
TRBJ1-2 | . | TRBD1 | TRBV5-1 | TGCGCCAGCAGCTTGGTTATGACAGGGGGTGGAGGCTCTACCTTC | CASSLVMTGGGGSTF
TRBJ2-3 | . | . | TRBV9 | TGTGCCAGCAGCCCACGGGGGGCGTGGGGAGATACGCAGTATTTT | CASSPRGAWGDTQYF
TRBJ1-4 | once | . | TRBV5-6 | TGTGCCAGCAGCCCGCGTTGGGACACATTTAATGAAAAACTGTTTTTT | CASSPRWDTFNEKLFF
TRBJ2-7 | . | TRBD2 | TRBV7-9 | TGTGCCAGCAGCATTAACGCGGGGGGGCGGTCCTACGAGCAGTACTTC | CASSINAGGRSYEQYF
TRBJ2-1 | . | TRBD2 | TRBV5-6 | TGTGCCAGCAGCCGACTAGCGGGGGGGCGCAACAATGAGCAGTTCTTC | CASSRLAGGRNNEQFF
TRBJ2-7 | . | . | TRBV18 | TGTGCCAGCTCAGCTTACCGGGACACGAGGGATTACGAGCAGTACTTC | CASSAYRDTRDYEQYF
TRBJ2-7 | . | . | TRBV5-4 | TGTGCCAGCAGCTTGACTAGCTCCCACGAGCAGTACTTC | CASSLTSSHEQYF